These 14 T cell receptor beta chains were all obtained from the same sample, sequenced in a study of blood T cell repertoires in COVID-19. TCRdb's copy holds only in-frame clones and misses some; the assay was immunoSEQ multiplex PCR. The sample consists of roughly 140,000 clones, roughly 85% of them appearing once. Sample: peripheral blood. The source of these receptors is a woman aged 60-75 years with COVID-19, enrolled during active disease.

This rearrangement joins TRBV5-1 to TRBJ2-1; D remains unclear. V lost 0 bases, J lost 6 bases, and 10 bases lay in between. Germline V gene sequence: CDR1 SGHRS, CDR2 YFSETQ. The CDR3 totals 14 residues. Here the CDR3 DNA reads TGCGCCAGCAGCTTGGCCGCGGCGCCCAATGAGCAGTTCTTC. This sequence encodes CASSLAAAPNEQFF.

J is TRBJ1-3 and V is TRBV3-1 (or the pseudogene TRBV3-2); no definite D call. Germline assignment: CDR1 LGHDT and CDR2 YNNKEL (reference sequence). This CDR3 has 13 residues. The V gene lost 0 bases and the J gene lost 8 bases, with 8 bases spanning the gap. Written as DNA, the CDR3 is TGTGCCAGCAGCCAAGAACGGCGGGACACCATATATTTT. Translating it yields CASSQERRDTIYF.

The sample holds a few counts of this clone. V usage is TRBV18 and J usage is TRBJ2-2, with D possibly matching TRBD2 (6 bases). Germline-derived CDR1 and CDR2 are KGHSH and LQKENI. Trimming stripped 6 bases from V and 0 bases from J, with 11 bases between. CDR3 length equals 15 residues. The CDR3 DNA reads TGTGCCAGCTCTGAGGGACTTGCGAACACCGGGGAGCTGTTTTTT. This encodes CASSEGLANTGELFF.

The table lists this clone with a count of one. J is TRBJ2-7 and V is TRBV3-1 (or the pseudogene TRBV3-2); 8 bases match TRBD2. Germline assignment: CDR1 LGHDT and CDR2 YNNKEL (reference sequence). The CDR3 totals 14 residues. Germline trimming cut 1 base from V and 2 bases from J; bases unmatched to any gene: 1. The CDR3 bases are TGTGCCAGCAGCCAAGTAGCGGGACCCTACGAGCAGTACTTC. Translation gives CASSQVAGPYEQYF.

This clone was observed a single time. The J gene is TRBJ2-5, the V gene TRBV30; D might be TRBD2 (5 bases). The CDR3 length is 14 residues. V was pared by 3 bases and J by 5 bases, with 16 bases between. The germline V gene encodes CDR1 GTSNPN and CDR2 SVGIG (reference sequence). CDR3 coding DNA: TGTGCCTGGAGCCCCTTCGGACTCGAGGAGACCCAGTACTTC. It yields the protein CAWSPFGLEETQYF.

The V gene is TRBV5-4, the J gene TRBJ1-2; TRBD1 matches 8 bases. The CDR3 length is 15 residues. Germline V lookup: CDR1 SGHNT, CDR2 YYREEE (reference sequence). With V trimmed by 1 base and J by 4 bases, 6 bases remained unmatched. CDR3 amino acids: CASSLPGGETYGYTF. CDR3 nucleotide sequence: TGTGCCAGCAGCTTGCCAGGGGGCGAAACCTATGGCTACACCTTC. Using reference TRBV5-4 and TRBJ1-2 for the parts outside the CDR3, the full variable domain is ETGVTQSPTHLIKTRGQQVTLRCSSQSGHNTVSWYQQALGQGPQFIFQYYREEENGRGNFPPRFSGLQFPNYSSELNVNALELDDSALYLCASSLPGGETYGYTFGSGTRLTVV.

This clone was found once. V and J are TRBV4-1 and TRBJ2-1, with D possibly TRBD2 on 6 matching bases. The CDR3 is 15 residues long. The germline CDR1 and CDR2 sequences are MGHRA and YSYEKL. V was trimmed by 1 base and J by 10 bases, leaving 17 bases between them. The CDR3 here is CASSQVSLGRGEQFF. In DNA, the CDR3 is TGCGCCAGCAGCCAAGTTTCGCTAGGCCGGGGGGAGCAGTTCTTC.

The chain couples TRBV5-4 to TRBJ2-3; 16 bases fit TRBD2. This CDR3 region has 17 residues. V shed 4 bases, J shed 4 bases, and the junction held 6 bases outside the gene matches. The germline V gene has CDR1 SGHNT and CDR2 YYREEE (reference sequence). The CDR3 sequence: CASSKGTSGGGADTQYF. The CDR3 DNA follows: TGTGCCAGCAGCAAAGGGACTAGCGGGGGGGGTGCAGATACGCAGTATTTT.

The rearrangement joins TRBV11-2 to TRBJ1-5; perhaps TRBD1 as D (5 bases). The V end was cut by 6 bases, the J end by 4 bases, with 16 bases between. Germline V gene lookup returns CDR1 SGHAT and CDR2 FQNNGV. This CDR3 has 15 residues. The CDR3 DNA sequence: TGTGCCAGCAGGGCTGCCCGACGGACAAATCAGCCCCAGCATTTT. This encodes CASRAARRTNQPQHF.

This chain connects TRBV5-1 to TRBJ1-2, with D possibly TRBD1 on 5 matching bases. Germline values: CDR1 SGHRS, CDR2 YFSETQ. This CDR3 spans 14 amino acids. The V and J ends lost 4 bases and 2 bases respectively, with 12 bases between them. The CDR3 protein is CASSMAPGNYGYTF. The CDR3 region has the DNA TGCGCCAGCAGCATGGCCCCAGGGAACTATGGCTACACCTTC.

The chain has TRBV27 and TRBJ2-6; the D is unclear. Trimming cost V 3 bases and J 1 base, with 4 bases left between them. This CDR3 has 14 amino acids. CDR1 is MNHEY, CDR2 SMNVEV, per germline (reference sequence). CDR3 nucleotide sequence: TGTGCCAGCAGTTTGTATTCTGGGGCCAACGTCCTGACTTTC. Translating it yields CASSLYSGANVLTF.

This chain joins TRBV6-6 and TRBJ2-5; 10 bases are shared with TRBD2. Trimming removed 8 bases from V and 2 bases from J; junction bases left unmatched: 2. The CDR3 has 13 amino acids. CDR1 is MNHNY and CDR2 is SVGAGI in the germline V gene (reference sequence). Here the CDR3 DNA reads TGTGCCAGCCAGCGGGGGGGGCAAGAGACCCAGTACTTC. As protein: CASQRGGQETQYF.

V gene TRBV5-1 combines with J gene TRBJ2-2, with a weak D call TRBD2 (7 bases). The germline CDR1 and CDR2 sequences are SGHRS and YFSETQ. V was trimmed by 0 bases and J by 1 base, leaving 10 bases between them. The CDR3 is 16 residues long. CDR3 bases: TGCGCCAGCAGCTTGGACGGGGGGCGGAACACCGGGGAGCTGTTTTTT. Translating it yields CASSLDGGRNTGELFF.

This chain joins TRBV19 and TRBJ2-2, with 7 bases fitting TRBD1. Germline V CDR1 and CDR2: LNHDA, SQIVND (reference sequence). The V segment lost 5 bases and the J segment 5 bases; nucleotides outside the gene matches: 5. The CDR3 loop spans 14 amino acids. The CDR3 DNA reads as TGTGCCAGTAGTCGAGCAGGGGGAACCGGGGAGCTGTTTTTT. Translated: CASSRAGGTGELFF. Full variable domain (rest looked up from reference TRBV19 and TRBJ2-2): DGGITQSPKYLFRKEGQNVTLSCEQNLNHDAMYWYRQDPGQGLRLIYYSQIVNDFQKGDIAEGYSVSREKKESFPLTVTSAQKNPTAFYLCASSRAGGTGELFFGEGSRLTVL.